This T cell receptor (beta chain) was profiled in a study of shared clonotypes between healthy human individuals. All the donors were Caucasian adults who lived in Nashville, Tennessee. Libraries were prepared by immunoSEQ multiplex PCR; TCRdb keeps only in-frame clonotypes and omits some of them. The table has about 500,000 clones, roughly 80% seen once. The CDR3 has 15 amino acids. CDR1 and CDR2 (germline): MNHEY, SVGAGI. With 4 bases removed from V and 0 bases from J, the gap between germline ends came to 12 bases. This sequence joins TRBV6-5 and TRBJ2-5; no clear D. This TCR was recovered from a woman in her thirties or forties in good health. Some clones in this sample may be carry-over from other donors' samples. Specimen: PBMCs. The CDR3 DNA reads as TGTGCCAGCAGTTCCGGAAAACAGTACCAAGAGACCCAGTACTTC. Translated: CASSSGKQYQETQYF.